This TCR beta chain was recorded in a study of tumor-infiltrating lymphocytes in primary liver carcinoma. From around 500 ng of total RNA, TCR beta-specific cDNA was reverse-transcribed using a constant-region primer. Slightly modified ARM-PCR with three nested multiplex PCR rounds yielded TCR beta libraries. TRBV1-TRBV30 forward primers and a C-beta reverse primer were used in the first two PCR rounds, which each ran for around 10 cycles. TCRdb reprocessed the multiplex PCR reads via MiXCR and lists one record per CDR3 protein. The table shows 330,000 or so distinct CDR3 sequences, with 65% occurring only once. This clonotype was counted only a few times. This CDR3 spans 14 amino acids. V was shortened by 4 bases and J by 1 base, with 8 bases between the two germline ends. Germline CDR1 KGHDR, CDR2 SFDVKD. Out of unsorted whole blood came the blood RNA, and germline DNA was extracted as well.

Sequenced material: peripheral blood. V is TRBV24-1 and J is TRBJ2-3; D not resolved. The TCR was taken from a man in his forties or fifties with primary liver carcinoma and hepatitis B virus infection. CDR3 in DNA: TGTGCCACCAGTGAGGGAACGCGCACAGATACGCAGTATTTT. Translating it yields CATSEGTRTDTQYF.